This T cell receptor (beta chain) was identified during a study of T cells expressing NK-cell markers. Study details: Seven of the eight sequenced donors were HCMV-seropositive; one was seronegative.

With regard to this clonotype: Its target is not known.

TCRdb reprocessed the 5' RACE reads, with one entry per CDR3 protein and no DNA. The table gives some 190,000 distinct CDR3 sequences; the top ten clones make up around 20% of it. The CDR3 runs to 18 residues. Germline lookup yields CDR1 SGHRS and CDR2 YFSETQ. Points from the study as a whole: Among a few donors, these clonotypes also ranked first in the CD3+CD56-NKG2C+ fraction.

Sample: blood T cells: a sorted CD56 or NKG2C T cell subset, CD4+ or CD8+ T cells, or bulk PBMC T cells (not recorded which). The TCR originated in a man aged 18-75 years in good health. The chain is built from TRBV5-1 and TRBJ1-2; TCRdb lists TRBD1, though no DNA is available to test this call. This CDR3 is CASSRRDRGGPGNYGYTF.